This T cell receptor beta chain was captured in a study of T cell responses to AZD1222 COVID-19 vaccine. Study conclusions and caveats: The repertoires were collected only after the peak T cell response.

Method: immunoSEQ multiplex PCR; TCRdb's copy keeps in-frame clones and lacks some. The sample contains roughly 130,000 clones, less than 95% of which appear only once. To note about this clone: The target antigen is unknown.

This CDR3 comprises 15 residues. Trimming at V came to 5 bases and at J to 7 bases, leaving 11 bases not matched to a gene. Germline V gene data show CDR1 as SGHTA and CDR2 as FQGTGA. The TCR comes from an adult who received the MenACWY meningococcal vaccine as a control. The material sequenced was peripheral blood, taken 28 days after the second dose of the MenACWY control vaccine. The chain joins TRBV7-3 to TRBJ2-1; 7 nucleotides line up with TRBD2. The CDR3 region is CASSNQTVGRNEQFF. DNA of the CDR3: TGTGCCAGCAGCAATCAAACCGTCGGGAGGAATGAGCAGTTCTTC. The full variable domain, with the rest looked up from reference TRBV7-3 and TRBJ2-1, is GAGVSQTPSNKVTEKGKYVELRCDPISGHTALYWYRQSLGQGPEFLIYFQGTGAADDSGLPNDRFFAVRPEGSVSTLKIQRTERGDSAVYLCASSNQTVGRNEQFFGPGTRLTVL.